This is a list of T cell receptor beta chains from one sample in a study of PD-L1 blockade in urothelial cancer. Sequenced by immunoSEQ multiplex PCR; TCRdb stores in-frame clones only, minus some. The sample consists of roughly 45,000 clones, approximately 90% of them appearing once. The material sequenced was PBMCs, taken around atezolizumab (anti-PD-L1) treatment. The receptors were gathered from a woman in her fifties or sixties with urothelial cancer. CDR3s include the opening cysteine and the closing phenylalanine or tryptophan. Each record gives: J gene, clone size, V gene, D gene, CDR3 DNA, CDR3 protein. The D gene is left open where the match is weak. Expanded clones get a size class; other rows say once, few or many, or leave the size out.

TRBJ2-1 - TRBV27 - TGTGCCAGCAGTTTAGCGGGGGCGCGAAATGAGCAGTTCTTC CASSLAGARNEQFF
TRBJ1-2 - TRBV7-3 TRBD1 TGTGCCAGCAGCTCACAGGGGGCGCAGGATGGCTACACCTTC CASSSQGAQDGYTF
TRBJ2-1 - TRBV20-1 - TGCAGTGCTAGAGATCAGGTCTTC CSARDQVF
TRBJ1-1 - TRBV5-1 TRBD1 TGCGCCAGCAGCCCATTCCAGACAGGGATCCCCACTGAAGCTTTCTTT CASSPFQTGIPTEAFF
TRBJ2-1 - TRBV7-9 TRBD1 TGTGCCAGCAGCTCCTCAACCGGGACAGGAGACAATGAGCAGTTCTTC CASSSSTGTGDNEQFF
TRBJ2-5 - TRBV4-1 TRBD2 TGCGCCAGCAGCCAAGAGCCGAGCGGGGGGGCAGAGACCCAGTACTTC CASSQEPSGGAETQYF
TRBJ1-2 - TRBV4-3 - TGCGCCAGCAGCCAAGGCAGGGGCGCCGGCTATGGCTACACCTTC CASSQGRGAGYGYTF
TRBJ1-5 - TRBV9 - TGTGCCAGCAGCGTAGGAGTAAGCAATCAGCCCCAGCATTTT CASSVGVSNQPQHF
TRBJ1-5 - TRBV2 - TGTGCCAGCAGTGAAGAGGCGGCCCAAGATCAGCCCCAGCATTTT CASSEEAAQDQPQHF
TRBJ2-7 - TRBV27 - TGTGCCAGCAGTTTAAGGGTGCGGCAGGGGCAGCCTGTTTTAGGGCAGTACTTC CASSLRVRQGQPVLGQYF
TRBJ1-1 - TRBV29-1 - TGCAGCGTTGCCTTAAAACCGGGATTAGGGGGTGAAGCTTTCTTT CSVALKPGLGGEAFF
TRBJ2-6 - TRBV19 - TGTGCCAGCCATCGTTTCAGGGCAGGGGCCAACGTCCTGACTTTC CASHRFRAGANVLTF
TRBJ2-7 - TRBV15 - TGTGCCACCAGCGTACAGGTGAACGGGTACGAGCAGTACTTC CATSVQVNGYEQYF
TRBJ1-1 - TRBV6-1 - TGTGCCAGCAGCGCTCGAAGGGGGGGCCACACTGAAGCTTTCTTT CASSARRGGHTEAFF
TRBJ1-1 - TRBV5-6 TRBD1 TGTGCCAGCAGCTGGATTGACAGGGACATGAACACTGAAGCTTTCTTT CASSWIDRDMNTEAFF
TRBJ1-6 - TRBV25-1 - TGTGCCAGCAGTGACCTCAGGAAAGATAATTCACCCCTCCACTTT CASSDLRKDNSPLHF
TRBJ2-1 - TRBV11-2 TRBD2 TGTGCCAGCAGGAGACTAGCGGGAGCGGGTAATGAGCAGTTCTTC CASRRLAGAGNEQFF
TRBJ2-3 - TRBV7-2 - TGTGCCAGCAGCTTAGCCGGGGAGCGGACAGATACGCAGTATTTT CASSLAGERTDTQYF
TRBJ2-7 - TRBV4-3 TRBD2 TGCGCCAGCAGCCAAGTTCGGCTAGCGGGGGCCGAGCAGTACTTC CASSQVRLAGAEQYF
TRBJ1-5 - TRBV4-1 TRBD1 TGCGCCAGCAGCCAAGGGGTTTTCTGGACAGGGGGCCTAGATCAGCCCCAGCATTTT CASSQGVFWTGGLDQPQHF
TRBJ1-5 - TRBV28 - TGTGCCAGCAGTTTAACGAGCCCTAATCAGCCCCAGCATTTT CASSLTSPNQPQHF
TRBJ2-7 - TRBV7-2 - TGTGCCAGCAGCTTAGTCGCAGGGGCCCTCGAGCAGTACTTC CASSLVAGALEQYF
TRBJ2-3 - TRBV29-1 - TGCAGCGTTGAAGATCGGAGGGCGGAGGATACGCAGTATTTT CSVEDRRAEDTQYF
TRBJ2-1 - TRBV4-1 - TGCGCCAGCAGCCAAGAATCCACGGGGAATGAGCAGTTCTTC CASSQESTGNEQFF
TRBJ2-1 once TRBV11-2 - TGTGCCAGCAGCCCCCGATCCGGGGGTGAGCAGTTCTTC CASSPRSGGEQFF
TRBJ2-1 - TRBV9 TRBD1 TGTGCCAGCAGCGTAGAACTTCGACAGGGGGCAGGCAATGAGCAGTTCTTC CASSVELRQGAGNEQFF
TRBJ2-1 - TRBV11-2 - TGTGCCAGCAGCTTAGCCGGGGGTGAGCAGTTCTTC CASSLAGGEQFF
TRBJ1-6 - TRBV7-2 - TGTGCCAGCAGCTTAGCCGGGACATCGGGTAATTCACCCCTCCACTTT CASSLAGTSGNSPLHF
TRBJ1-1 - TRBV11-1 - TGTGCCAGCAGCTTAGCATTACAGTACGCTGAAGCTTTCTTT CASSLALQYAEAFF
TRBJ2-1 - TRBV11-2 - TGTGCCAGCAGCCCGATACGGAGCGGTTACAATGAGCAGTTCTTC CASSPIRSGYNEQFF
TRBJ2-2 - TRBV4-2 TRBD2 TGTGCCAGCAGCCAAGAACAAGCGGGGTCCCCCGGGGAGCTGTTTTTT CASSQEQAGSPGELFF
TRBJ1-5 - TRBV2 - TGTGCCAGCAGTGCCACAGGGTTTCAGCCCCAGCATTTT CASSATGFQPQHF
TRBJ2-7 - TRBV28 TRBD2 TGTGCCAGCAGTTTGGCGGGAGGGCCTTTCTACGAGCAGTACTTC CASSLAGGPFYEQYF
TRBJ2-1 - TRBV19 - TGTGCCAGTAGTGCCCCCGGGTTAAATGAGCAGTTCTTC CASSAPGLNEQFF
TRBJ2-7 - TRBV18 TRBD2 TGTGCCAGCTCACCGGGACTAGCGGGTCCCTACGAGCAGTACTTC CASSPGLAGPYEQYF
TRBJ2-7 - TRBV19 TRBD2 TGTGCCAGTAGTGTACTAGCGGGAGGGCCTATCTACGAGCAGTACTTC CASSVLAGGPIYEQYF
TRBJ2-7 - TRBV28 TRBD2 TGTGCCGTCGAAAAGGTGCCGGGAGGATACGAGCAGTACTTC CAVEKVPGGYEQYF
TRBJ2-3 - TRBV19 TRBD2 TGTGCCAGTAGTCGACTAGCGGTTAGCACAGATACGCAGTATTTT CASSRLAVSTDTQYF
TRBJ2-7 - TRBV28 TRBD1 TGTGCCAGCAGTTCGATACAGGGGATAGCCTACGAGCAGTACTTC CASSSIQGIAYEQYF